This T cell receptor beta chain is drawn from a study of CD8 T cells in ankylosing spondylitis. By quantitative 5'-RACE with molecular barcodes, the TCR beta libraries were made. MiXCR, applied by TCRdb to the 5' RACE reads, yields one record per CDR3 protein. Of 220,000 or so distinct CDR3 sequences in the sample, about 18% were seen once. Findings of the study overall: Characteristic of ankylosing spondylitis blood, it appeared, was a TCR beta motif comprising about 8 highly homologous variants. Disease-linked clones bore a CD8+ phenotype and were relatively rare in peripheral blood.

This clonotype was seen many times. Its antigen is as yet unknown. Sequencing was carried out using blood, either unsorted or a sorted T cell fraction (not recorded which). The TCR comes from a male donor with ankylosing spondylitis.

CDR3 in amino acids: CASSGYRGEAFF. The CDR3 DNA follows: TGTGCCAGCAGTGGTTACAGGGGCGAAGCTTTCTTT. The chain combines TRBV6-1 with TRBJ1-1; 7 positions agree with TRBD1. Germline V CDR1 and CDR2: MNHNS, SASEGT. CDR3 size: 12 residues. V gave up 4 bases and J gave up 8 bases; unmatched junction bases: 4.